These 28 T cell receptor beta chains came from one sample sequenced in a study of T cell responses to AZD1222 COVID-19 vaccine. The assay was immunoSEQ multiplex PCR, and TCRdb's table has in-frame clones only and misses some. The sample holds around 200,000 clones, roughly 88% seen once. The source was peripheral blood, collected on day 0 of AZD1222 vaccination. These receptors originate from an adult in good health.

The chain couples TRBV20-1 to TRBJ2-3; D unclear. The V gene's germline CDR1 is DFQATT and CDR2 SNEGSKA (reference sequence). Trimming shortened V by 6 bases and J by 5 bases, and 9 bases separated the two germline ends. CDR3 size: 11 residues. The DNA of the CDR3 is TGCAGTGCGGCCCCCCAAGATACGCAGTATTTT. Translation gives CSAAPQDTQYF.

This clone appeared a few times. This rearrangement joins TRBV27 to TRBJ2-7, with TRBD1 identical over 7 bases. The CDR3 loop spans 11 amino acids. Germline values: CDR1 MNHEY, CDR2 SMNVEV (reference sequence). The V and J ends lost 2 bases and 10 bases, in that order; junction bases with no gene match: 2. CDR3 sequence (DNA): TGTGCCAGCAGTTTAGGGGACAGCCAGTACTTC. Protein: CASSLGDSQYF.

Comment on this clone: The sample carries other DNA sequences with the same CDR3. The rearrangement joins TRBV28 to TRBJ2-7; D is ambiguous. This CDR3 spans 12 amino acids. CDR1 and CDR2 (germline): MDHEN, SYDVKM. Deletions cut 3 bases from V and 4 bases from J, with 7 bases between. Here the CDR3 DNA reads TGTGCCAGCAGTTTGTTAGGGTACGAGCAGTACTTC. Its translation: CASSLLGYEQYF.

The chain couples TRBV20-1 to TRBJ2-7, with D tentatively TRBD1 (6 bases). Germline V gene lookup returns CDR1 DFQATT and CDR2 SNEGSKA (reference sequence). The CDR3 loop spans 13 amino acids. V was cut by 3 bases and J by 6 bases, with 15 bases left in between. CDR3 region: CSASSRGQGEQYF. CDR3 bases: TGCAGTGCTAGTAGCAGGGGCCAAGGCGAGCAGTACTTC.

The rearrangement links TRBV7-2 to TRBJ1-3; D gene ambiguous. The CDR3 totals 14 residues. V was trimmed by 5 bases and J by 0 bases, leaving 8 bases between them. Germline-derived CDR1 and CDR2 are SGHTA and FQGNSA. The CDR3 protein is CASSPQSSGNTIYF. CDR3 nucleotide sequence: TGTGCCAGCAGCCCACAGAGCTCTGGAAACACCATATATTTT.

This rearrangement joins TRBV19 to TRBJ2-3; TRBD2 aligns across 7 bases. V was clipped by 3 bases and J by 2 bases; unmatched bases: 5. Germline values: CDR1 LNHDA, CDR2 SQIVND (reference sequence). The CDR3 contains 15 residues. The DNA of the CDR3 is TGTGCCAGTAGTATCGGGCGGGGGATCACAGATACGCAGTATTTT. Protein sequence: CASSIGRGITDTQYF. The full variable domain, its missing parts supplied by reference TRBV19 and TRBJ2-3, is DGGITQSPKYLFRKEGQNVTLSCEQNLNHDAMYWYRQDPGQGLRLIYYSQIVNDFQKGDIAEGYSVSREKKESFPLTVTSAQKNPTAFYLCASSIGRGITDTQYFGPGTRLTVL.

In the case of this clone: The same CDR3 also results from other DNA sequences found in this sample. The rearrangement links TRBV5-1 to TRBJ2-5; no reliable D call. This CDR3 region has 13 residues. Germline CDR1 is SGHRS and CDR2 is YFSETQ. Trimming took 2 bases from V and 2 from J, leaving 7 bases between them. CDR3 protein: CASSFRPQETQYF. CDR3 DNA sequence: TGCGCCAGCAGCTTTCGGCCACAAGAGACCCAGTACTTC.

The V call is TRBV3-1 (or the pseudogene TRBV3-2), the J call TRBJ2-3; 13 bases map to TRBD2. CDR3 length: 17 residues. Germline V gene lookup returns CDR1 LGHDT and CDR2 YNNKEL (reference sequence). J was trimmed by 4 bases and V by 0 bases; bases with no gene match: 4. CDR3 region: CASSQDIGLAGADTQYF. The CDR3 DNA sequence: TGTGCCAGCAGCCAAGATATAGGACTAGCGGGGGCAGATACGCAGTATTTT.

DNA for the CDR3: TGTGCCACCAGTGGCCCCAAAGCGCCTCAAGAGACCCAGTACTTC. This translates into CATSGPKAPQETQYF. The J gene is TRBJ2-5, the V gene TRBV24-1, with D unresolved. This CDR3 region has 15 residues. V was clipped by 5 bases and J by 2 bases, with 14 bases between them. Germline CDR1 is KGHDR and CDR2 is SFDVKD.

The V and J genes are TRBV30 and TRBJ2-3, with a weak D call TRBD2 (6 bases). Trimming cost V 2 bases and J 2 bases, with 11 bases left between them. The CDR3 is made up of 14 amino acids. Germline V gene data show CDR1 as GTSNPN and CDR2 as SVGIG (reference sequence). Written as DNA, the CDR3 is TGTGCCTGGAGTCCGGGACTCATCACAGATACGCAGTATTTT. Its protein product is CAWSPGLITDTQYF.

J is TRBJ2-2 and V is TRBV15; D is unresolved. Germline CDR1 LNHNV, CDR2 YYDKDF (reference sequence). Trimming pared 5 bases from V and 0 bases from J, leaving 16 bases between. The CDR3 consists of 17 residues. The CDR3 nucleotides are TGTGCCACCAGCTCCCGGATTGGCCTAACGAACACCGGGGAGCTGTTTTTT. Amino acids: CATSSRIGLTNTGELFF.

CDR3 nucleotide sequence: TGTGTCTCGGCAGCGGGAAACTACGAGCAGTACTTC. This gives the protein CVSAAGNYEQYF. The chain recombines TRBV7-9 with TRBJ2-7, with 7 bases aligning to TRBD2. CDR3 length: 12 amino acids. The germline gives CDR1 SEHNR, CDR2 FQNEAQ (reference sequence).

V and J are TRBV19 and TRBJ1-4; 8 nucleotides match TRBD1. In germline, CDR1 is LNHDA, CDR2 SQIVND (reference sequence). The CDR3 totals 17 residues. The V gene end was trimmed by 6 bases and the J gene end by 0 bases; junction bases not matched to a gene: 9. DNA of the CDR3: TGTGCCAGTAGCATGGGACAGGTCCTTGCAACTAATGAAAAACTGTTTTTT. The encoded protein is CASSMGQVLATNEKLFF.

V and J are TRBV6-5 and TRBJ2-5; possibly TRBD1 for D (6 bases). Germline V gene lookup returns CDR1 MNHEY and CDR2 SVGAGI. There are 13 residues in the CDR3. The germline V and J ends were trimmed by 6 bases and 5 bases, with 13 bases remaining between them. CDR3 DNA: TGTGCCAGCAGCCAGGGGCTCAAGGAGACCCAGTACTTC. Its protein product is CASSQGLKETQYF.

V is TRBV3-1 (or the pseudogene TRBV3-2) and J is TRBJ1-1; unclear D gene. Germline loops: CDR1 LGHDT, CDR2 YNNKEL (reference sequence). The CDR3 contains 12 residues. The V end lost 0 bases, the J end lost 10 bases, and 9 bases lay between the germline ends. In nucleotides, the CDR3 is TGTGCCAGCAGCCAAGACAGGAGGAGAGCTTTCTTT. Residues: CASSQDRRRAFF.

The chain couples TRBV7-2 to TRBJ2-3; D remains unclear. V was cut by 1 base and J by 7 bases, with 12 bases left in between. The CDR3 runs 14 residues. CDR1 is SGHTA, CDR2 FQGNSA, per germline. In DNA, the CDR3 is TGTGCCAGCAGCTTAGACGCCCCCTTAAATACGCAGTATTTT. Its translation: CASSLDAPLNTQYF.

The chain is built from TRBV4-1 and TRBJ2-7; tentative D call: TRBD2 (7 bases). The V gene's germline CDR1 is MGHRA and CDR2 YSYEKL. CDR3 length: 20 residues. The V gene lost 0 bases and the J gene lost 0 bases, with 24 bases spanning the gap. CDR3 protein: CASSQDWGTGRLAASYEQYF. The CDR3, as DNA: TGCGCCAGCAGCCAAGATTGGGGCACAGGGCGGCTAGCGGCCTCCTACGAGCAGTACTTC.

V is TRBV19 and J is TRBJ1-1; TRBD1 matches 8 bases. The CDR3 loop spans 15 amino acids. Germline CDR1 is LNHDA and CDR2 is SQIVND (reference sequence). V gave up 4 bases and J gave up 6 bases; unmatched junction bases: 10. The CDR3 protein is CASSTLRTGIPEAFF. In nucleotides, the CDR3 is TGTGCCAGTAGTACCCTCCGGACAGGGATCCCTGAAGCTTTCTTT.

With respect to this clone: It is unclear where the CDR3 begins or ends on the DNA, so no DNA is shown, and the CDR3 is as TCRdb lists it. The chain uses TRBV19 and TRBJ2-1. Germline CDR1 is LNHDA and CDR2 is SQIVND (reference sequence). The CDR3 region is 13 residues in length, termini included. The CDR3 loop is CASTSGVNNEQFF.

This clone was picked up a small number of times. The V call is TRBV28, the J call TRBJ1-1; TRBD1 matches at 7 bases. Trimming took 6 bases from V and 0 from J; bases not matched to a gene: 7. The CDR3 runs 15 residues. Looked up from germline, CDR1 is MDHEN and CDR2 is SYDVKM. CDR3: CASRSQGGMNTEAFF. The CDR3 DNA reads as TGTGCCAGCAGGTCGCAGGGGGGAATGAACACTGAAGCTTTCTTT.

The V and J genes are TRBV28 and TRBJ2-5, with D tentatively TRBD1 (6 bases). The CDR3 is 15 amino acids. CDR1 and CDR2 from the germline V gene are MDHEN and SYDVKM. Trimming pared 6 bases from V and 2 bases from J, leaving 16 bases between. The CDR3 spells CASSRLVRGQETQYF. CDR3 nucleotides: TGTGCCAGCAGCCGCCTCGTGAGGGGGCAAGAGACCCAGTACTTC.

The genes are TRBV19 and TRBJ1-2, with D unresolved. CDR1 is LNHDA and CDR2 is SQIVND in the germline V gene (reference sequence). Trimming took 6 bases from V and 7 from J, leaving 15 bases between them. This CDR3 is 13 amino acids long. This CDR3 reads CASSPLQGAGYTF. The CDR3 bases are TGTGCCAGTAGCCCACTCCAAGGAGCTGGCTACACCTTC.

The chain joins TRBV4-2 to TRBJ1-6, with 10 bases lining up with TRBD1. There are 15 residues in the CDR3. Looked up from germline, CDR1 is LGHNA and CDR2 is YNFKEQ. V dropped 0 bases and J dropped 7; count of bases not matched to a gene: 0. This chain's CDR3 is CASSQEGQGNSPLHF. CDR3 nucleotides: TGTGCCAGCAGCCAAGAGGGACAGGGGAATTCACCCCTCCACTTT.

The chain links TRBV28 to TRBJ2-2, with 8 positions matching TRBD1. The CDR3 has 17 amino acids. V dropped 5 bases and J dropped 0; count of bases not matched to a gene: 8. Germline CDR1 reads MDHEN; CDR2 reads SYDVKM. The DNA of the CDR3 is TGTGCCAGCAGTGGAACCTCGGACAGGGCGAACACCGGGGAGCTGTTTTTT. It is translated as CASSGTSDRANTGELFF.

The rearrangement joins TRBV10-3 to TRBJ1-4; the match to TRBD1 covers 9 bases. CDR1 ENHRY and CDR2 SYGVKD come from the germline V gene. After removal of 3 bases from V and 5 bases from J, the junction contained 4 bases not matched to a gene. The CDR3 is 15 residues long. Here the CDR3 reads CAISDRGQGNEKLFF. The CDR3 DNA sequence: TGTGCCATCAGTGACCGGGGACAGGGAAATGAAAAACTGTTTTTT.

Regarding this clone: This same CDR3 is encoded by further DNA sequences in the sample. The rearrangement joins TRBV3-1 (or the pseudogene TRBV3-2) to TRBJ2-5; D ambiguous. The V gene's germline CDR1 is LGHDT and CDR2 YNNKEL (reference sequence). V was pared by 1 base and J by 5 bases, with 5 bases between. The CDR3 is 12 residues long. The CDR3 region is CASSQVLETQYF. The CDR3, as DNA: TGTGCCAGCAGCCAAGTTCTGGAGACCCAGTACTTC.

This rearrangement joins TRBV7-3 to TRBJ2-2; D ambiguous. This CDR3 has 13 residues. V dropped 2 bases and J dropped 5 bases, with 6 bases sitting between them. Germline CDR1 is SGHTA and CDR2 is FQGTGA. CDR3 amino acids: CASSLGQTGELFF. For the CDR3, the DNA is TGTGCCAGCAGCTTAGGGCAGACCGGGGAGCTGTTTTTT.

The rearrangement uses TRBV6-5 and TRBJ1-5, with TRBD1 as a possible D gene (6 bases). The CDR3 has 14 residues. From germline, CDR1 is MNHEY and CDR2 SVGAGI. The V and J ends lost 6 bases and 5 bases respectively, with 14 bases between them. Written as DNA, the CDR3 is TGTGCCAGCAGCCGGGGGGGCCGGGATCAGCCCCAGCATTTT. Protein: CASSRGGRDQPQHF.